The 25 T cell receptor beta chains in this list originate from one sample, sequenced in a study of blood T cell repertoires in COVID-19. TCRdb keeps only in-frame clones here, not all; method: immunoSEQ multiplex PCR. The sample contains about 150,000 clones, 70% to 80% of which appear only once. Sequenced material: peripheral blood. All receptors come from a man aged 60 to 75 who had recovered from COVID-19.

In nucleotides, the CDR3 is TGTGCCAGCAGTCCTCGACAGGGCTCTGGAAACACCATATATTTT. Translated: CASSPRQGSGNTIYF. This chain connects TRBV27 to TRBJ1-3, with 7 positions matching TRBD1. CDR3 size: 15 residues. CDR1 is MNHEY, CDR2 SMNVEV, per germline (reference sequence). J was trimmed by 0 bases and V by 5 bases; bases with no gene match: 4.

The rearrangement joins TRBV28 to TRBJ1-1, with D tentatively TRBD1 (6 bases). CDR1 is MDHEN, CDR2 SYDVKM, per germline. V was clipped by 7 bases and J by 5 bases, with 23 bases between them. The CDR3 totals 16 residues. The CDR3 DNA reads TGTGCCAGCACCCGAGGGGGTGGGCAGGGTGAGACTGAAGCTTTCTTT. Residues: CASTRGGGQGETEAFF.

CDR3 loop: CASSLSSRYETYEQYF. The CDR3 bases are TGTGCCAGCAGCTTGTCCTCTAGGTACGAAACCTACGAGCAGTACTTC. The chain joins TRBV11-3 to TRBJ2-7, with D unclear. The CDR3 extends over 16 amino acids. From germline, CDR1 is SGHNT and CDR2 YENEEA. V dropped 3 bases and J dropped 2 bases, with 17 bases sitting between them.

The rearrangement links TRBV7-9 to TRBJ1-5, with TRBD1 matching 10 bases. With V trimmed by 3 bases and J by 7 bases, 3 bases remained unmatched. Germline V gene lookup returns CDR1 SEHNR and CDR2 FQNEAQ (reference sequence). The CDR3 has 14 residues. For the CDR3, the DNA is TGTGCCAGCAGCTTGGGGACAGGGGAACAGCCCCAGCATTTT. Its translation is CASSLGTGEQPQHF.

The count of this clone is one. The junction does not match germline at one end; this may be a read error. This sequence joins TRBV15 and TRBJ2-5, with a weak D call TRBD2 (5 bases). CDR3 length: 9 amino acids. Germline V gene sequence: CDR1 LNHNV, CDR2 YYDKDF (reference sequence). CDR3 sequence reads: CATSGQVYF. CDR3 DNA sequence: TGTGCTACCAGCGGTCAGGTGTACTTC.

This rearrangement joins TRBV6-1 to TRBJ2-1; the D gene is possibly TRBD2 (6 bases). The V gene lost 4 bases and the J gene lost 3 bases, with 16 bases spanning the gap. Looked up from germline, CDR1 is MNHNS and CDR2 is SASEGT. CDR3 length: 16 residues. The CDR3 protein is CASSGRAGSYYNEQFF. The DNA for the CDR3 is TGTGCCAGCAGTGGACGTGCCGGGAGTTACTACAATGAGCAGTTCTTC.

This clone was observed once. The chain is built from TRBV7-2 and TRBJ1-3, with 9 bases matching TRBD1. V trimming: 5 bases; J trimming: 2 bases; junction bases outside the gene matches: 10. The CDR3 is 17 residues long. Germline V gene lookup returns CDR1 SGHTA and CDR2 FQGNSA. CDR3 sequence (DNA): TGTGCCAGCAGCCCACTGAGACAGGGGGTTACTGGAAACACCATATATTTT. Residues: CASSPLRQGVTGNTIYF.

This sequence joins TRBV30 and TRBJ1-5, with D possibly being TRBD1 (5 bases). Germline CDR1 is GTSNPN and CDR2 is SVGIG (reference sequence). The CDR3 totals 15 residues. The V gene lost 0 bases and the J gene lost 4 bases, with 13 bases spanning the gap. The CDR3 here is CAWSVPIRGNQPQHF. The CDR3 DNA is TGTGCCTGGAGTGTACCAATACGGGGGAATCAGCCCCAGCATTTT.

This sequence joins TRBV9 and TRBJ2-3; TRBD2 agrees at 13 bases. CDR1 is SGDLS and CDR2 is YYNGEE in the germline V gene. This CDR3 region has 16 residues. The trim removed 2 bases at V and 4 bases at J, leaving 4 bases unmatched. CDR3 nucleotides: TGTGCCAGCAGCGTTGGGACTAGCGGGACCTCAGATACGCAGTATTTT. It yields the protein CASSVGTSGTSDTQYF.

V is TRBV7-2 and J is TRBJ2-5; the D is unclear. The V gene's germline CDR1 is SGHTA and CDR2 FQGNSA. V was cut by 4 bases and J by 4 bases, with 4 bases left in between. This CDR3 region has 11 residues. CDR3 protein: CASSSGETQYF. CDR3 sequence (DNA): TGTGCCAGCAGCTCGGGAGAGACCCAGTACTTC.

At least ten counts were recorded for this clone. The rearrangement uses TRBV21-1 and TRBJ2-7; TRBD1 reflects the table's D call only, with no check against the DNA. TRBV21-1 is listed as a pseudogene. This CDR3 spans 16 amino acids. Here the CDR3 DNA reads TGTGCCAGCAGCCGGGACAGGGCGAAAGCCACCTACGAGCAGTACTTC. The encoded protein is CASSRDRAKATYEQYF.

This clone showed up just once. CDR3 in DNA: TGTGCCAGCAGCTTGCAGGGTATGAGCAATCAGCCCCAGCATTTT. Residues: CASSLQGMSNQPQHF. The V call is TRBV5-4, the J call TRBJ1-5, with D possibly being TRBD1 (5 bases). Germline V CDR1 and CDR2: SGHNT, YYREEE (reference sequence). V was clipped by 1 base and J by 1 base, with 9 bases between them. CDR3 size: 15 residues. Full variable domain (remainder filled in from reference TRBV5-4 and TRBJ1-5): ETGVTQSPTHLIKTRGQQVTLRCSSQSGHNTVSWYQQALGQGPQFIFQYYREEENGRGNFPPRFSGLQFPNYSSELNVNALELDDSALYLCASSLQGMSNQPQHFGDGTRLSIL.

This clone showed up just a few times. The chain uses TRBV28 and TRBJ2-7, with D perhaps matching TRBD1 (5 bases). V was trimmed by 2 bases and J by 9 bases, leaving 17 bases between them. The CDR3 has 14 residues. Germline values: CDR1 MDHEN, CDR2 SYDVKM. The CDR3 sequence: CASSLQGPFRMQYF. The CDR3 region has the DNA TGTGCCAGCAGTTTACAGGGCCCATTTAGGATGCAGTACTTC.

J is TRBJ1-2 and V is TRBV5-1; 7 bases match TRBD1. J gave up 7 bases and V 7 bases, and 13 bases lay outside the gene matches. CDR3 length equals 14 residues. Germline V gene lookup returns CDR1 SGHRS and CDR2 YFSETQ. CDR3 protein: CASSPERGRRGYTF. The CDR3 bases are TGCGCCAGCTCCCCCGAGAGGGGGCGGCGTGGCTACACCTTC.

The rearrangement joins TRBV6-5 to TRBJ2-5; 8 bases are a match to TRBD2. J was trimmed by 3 bases and V by 4 bases; bases with no gene match: 10. The CDR3 length is 16 residues. CDR1 is MNHEY and CDR2 is SVGAGI in the germline V gene. CDR3 nucleotides: TGTGCCAGCAGTTTCCAGGGCGGGGGGCAAGAAGAGACCCAGTACTTC. Its translation: CASSFQGGGQEETQYF.

This sequence joins TRBV18 and TRBJ2-7, with a possible D match to TRBD1 (6 bases). The CDR3 has 16 amino acids. Germline CDR1 is KGHSH and CDR2 is LQKENI. Between the trimmed V and J ends, which lost 6 bases and 7 bases, there was a span of 25 bases. CDR3 sequence: CASSSTGTPLMGEQYF. The CDR3 region has the DNA TGTGCCAGCTCTAGTACCGGGACACCTCTGATGGGGGAGCAGTACTTC.

The rearrangement links TRBV9 to TRBJ1-5; TRBD1 matches at 7 bases. CDR3 size: 14 residues. In germline, CDR1 is SGDLS, CDR2 YYNGEE. V lost 3 bases and J lost 2; bases outside the gene matches: 2. Here the CDR3 reads CASSEGAGNQPQHF. The DNA for the CDR3 is TGTGCCAGCAGCGAGGGGGCAGGCAATCAGCCCCAGCATTTT.

The chain combines TRBV9 with TRBJ1-1; 7 bases map to TRBD1. The ends lost 4 bases at V and 0 bases at J; junction bases unmatched: 9. Germline V lookup: CDR1 SGDLS, CDR2 YYNGEE. This CDR3 is 16 amino acids long. The DNA for the CDR3 is TGTGCCAGCAGCTCCAACATGGGGACAGTGAACACTGAAGCTTTCTTT. Protein: CASSSNMGTVNTEAFF.

This chain joins TRBV6-4 and TRBJ2-3; TRBD2 agrees at 10 bases. V lost 3 bases to trimming and J lost 4 bases; unmatched junction nucleotides: 4. There are 15 residues in the CDR3. The germline gives CDR1 MRHNA, CDR2 SNTAGT. For the CDR3, the DNA is TGTGCCAGCAGTGAGTCTAGCGGGAGCTCAGATACGCAGTATTTT. Amino acids: CASSESSGSSDTQYF.

The gene calls are TRBV3-1 (or the pseudogene TRBV3-2) and TRBJ1-2; weak D call: TRBD1 (6 bases). Trimming removed 5 bases from V and 3 bases from J, with 13 bases in between. Per germline, CDR1 LGHDT and CDR2 YNNKEL (reference sequence). CDR3 size: 14 residues. The CDR3 region has the DNA TGTGCCAGCAGCGAAGCCCCAGGGGACTATGGCTACACCTTC. This codes for CASSEAPGDYGYTF.

This sequence joins TRBV9 and TRBJ2-1; 10 nucleotides align to TRBD2. Germline CDR1 SGDLS, CDR2 YYNGEE. After removal of 0 bases from V and 7 bases from J, the junction contained 4 bases not matched to a gene. The CDR3 sequence is 15 residues long. CDR3 coding DNA: TGTGCCAGCAGCGTAGACCTAGCGGGAGCTAATGAGCAGTTCTTC. Residues: CASSVDLAGANEQFF.

The CDR3 DNA reads as TGTGCCACCAGCAGAGAAACCTCCAGGAATGAGCAGTTCTTC. Translation: CATSRETSRNEQFF. The chain has TRBV15 and TRBJ2-1; D gene unclear. Germline V lookup: CDR1 LNHNV, CDR2 YYDKDF (reference sequence). The CDR3 consists of 14 residues. V was clipped by 0 bases and J by 7 bases, with 10 bases between them.

V usage is TRBV28 and J usage is TRBJ2-1; 9 positions match TRBD2. J was trimmed by 4 bases and V by 7 bases; bases with no gene match: 23. Per the germline V gene, CDR1 is MDHEN and CDR2 is SYDVKM. The CDR3 consists of 20 residues. CDR3 DNA: TGTGCCAGCACCCCCCGGGGGGGAAAAGAAGCGGGAGGTTCGTACAATGAGCAGTTCTTC. Protein sequence: CASTPRGGKEAGGSYNEQFF.

This clone is a singleton in its sample. The chain links TRBV27 to TRBJ2-7, with 8 positions matching TRBD2. The CDR3 loop spans 12 amino acids. V trimming: 7 bases; J trimming: 3 bases; junction bases outside the gene matches: 2. Germline assignment: CDR1 MNHEY and CDR2 SMNVEV (reference sequence). The CDR3, as DNA: TGTGCCAGCAAGGGACTAGGCTACGAGCAGTACTTC. Translating gives CASKGLGYEQYF.

This clone was detected only once. The chain couples TRBV11-2 to TRBJ2-6; D is undetermined. The germline V and J ends were trimmed by 0 bases and 2 bases, with 8 bases remaining between them. This CDR3 region has 16 residues. Germline assignment: CDR1 SGHAT and CDR2 FQNNGV. CDR3 bases: TGTGCCAGCAGCTTAGACAGGTTCGCTGGGGCCAACGTCCTGACTTTC. Amino acid sequence: CASSLDRFAGANVLTF.